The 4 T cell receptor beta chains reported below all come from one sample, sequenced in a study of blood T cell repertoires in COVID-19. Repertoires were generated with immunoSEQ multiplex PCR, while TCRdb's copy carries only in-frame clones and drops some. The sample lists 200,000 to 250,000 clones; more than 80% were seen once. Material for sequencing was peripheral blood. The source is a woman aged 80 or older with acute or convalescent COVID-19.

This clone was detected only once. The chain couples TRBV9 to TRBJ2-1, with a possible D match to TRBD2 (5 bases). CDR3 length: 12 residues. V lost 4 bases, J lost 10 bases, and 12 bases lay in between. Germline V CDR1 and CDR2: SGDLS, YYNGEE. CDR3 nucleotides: TGTGCCAGCAGCAAAAACTGGGAGGAGCAGTTCTTC. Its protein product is CASSKNWEEQFF.

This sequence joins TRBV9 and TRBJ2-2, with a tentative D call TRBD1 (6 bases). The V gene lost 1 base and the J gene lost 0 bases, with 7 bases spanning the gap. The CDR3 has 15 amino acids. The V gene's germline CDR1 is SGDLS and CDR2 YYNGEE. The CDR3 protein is CASSVTGTNTGELFF. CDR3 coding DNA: TGTGCCAGCAGCGTAACAGGGACGAACACCGGGGAGCTGTTTTTT. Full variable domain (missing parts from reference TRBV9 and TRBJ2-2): DSGVTQTPKHLITATGQRVTLRCSPRSGDLSVYWYQQSLDQGLQFLIQYYNGEERAKGNILERFSAQQFPDLHSELNLSSLELGDSALYFCASSVTGTNTGELFFGEGSRLTVL.

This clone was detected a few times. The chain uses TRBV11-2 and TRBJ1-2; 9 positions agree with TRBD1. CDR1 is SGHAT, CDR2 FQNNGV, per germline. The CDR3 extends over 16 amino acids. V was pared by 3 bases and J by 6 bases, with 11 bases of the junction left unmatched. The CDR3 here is CASSFDRGSGFDGYTF. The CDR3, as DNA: TGTGCCAGCAGCTTCGACAGGGGGTCAGGATTCGATGGCTACACCTTC.

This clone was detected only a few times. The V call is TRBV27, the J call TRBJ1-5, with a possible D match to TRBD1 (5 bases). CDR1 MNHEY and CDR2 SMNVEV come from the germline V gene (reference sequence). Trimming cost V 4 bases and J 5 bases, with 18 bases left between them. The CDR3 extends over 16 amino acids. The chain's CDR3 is CASSSRTRGGDQPQHF. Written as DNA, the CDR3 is TGTGCCAGCAGTTCCAGGACAAGGGGCGGGGATCAGCCCCAGCATTTT.